The 7 T cell receptor beta chains below were found in one sample sequenced in a study of metastatic and nonmetastatic thyroid tumors. TCRdb re-called the PCR reads through MiXCR. Of 30,000 to 35,000 clones in the sample, around 15% were seen once. Patients were all untreated before their thyroid surgery. Sequencing was done on a sample of blood. These receptors were obtained from a female donor with papillary thyroid cancer or a benign thyroid nodule (not recorded which). Some clones in this sample may be carry-over from other donors' samples.

This clone was observed at least ten times. This rearrangement joins TRBV19 to TRBJ2-3, with 7 bases that match TRBD2. CDR1 LNHDA and CDR2 SQIVND come from the germline V gene (reference sequence). V trimming: 9 bases; J trimming: 4 bases; junction bases outside the gene matches: 13. The CDR3 length is 15 residues. CDR3 residues: CARNLCGGSPDTQYF. CDR3 nucleotides: TGTGCCAGGAATCTTTGTGGCGGGAGCCCAGATACGCAGTATTTT.

This CDR3 is CASSLVPPSSAGELFF. CDR3 DNA sequence: TGTGCCAGCAGCTTAGTCCCCCCCTCGTCTGCCGGGGAGCTGTTTTTT. The genes are TRBV11-2 and TRBJ2-2, with D hard to call. V was pared by 1 base and J by 6 bases, with 15 bases between. The length of the CDR3 is 16 residues. Germline V lookup: CDR1 SGHAT, CDR2 FQNNGV.

This clone occurred a few times. A much larger clone differs from this one at a single base, so this may be a read error. The gene calls are TRBV7-2 and TRBJ1-5; D is uncertain. The V gene's germline CDR1 is SGHTA and CDR2 FQGNSA. CDR3 length equals 13 residues. CDR3 amino acids: CASGLYEGQPQHF. In DNA, the CDR3 is TGTGCCAGCGGCTTGTATGAGGGTCAGCCCCAGCATTTT.

The rearrangement links TRBV20-1 to TRBJ1-6, with D perhaps matching TRBD1 (5 bases). V was cut by 0 bases and J by 8 bases, with 17 bases left in between. The germline gives CDR1 DFQATT, CDR2 SNEGSKA (reference sequence). This CDR3 region has 16 residues. CDR3 in amino acids: CSARDFGAGGDSPLHF. The CDR3 region has the DNA TGCAGTGCTAGAGATTTCGGGGCTGGTGGTGATTCACCCCTCCACTTT.

This clone was picked up many times. The chain carries TRBV3-1 and TRBJ1-4; D unclear. The V gene lost 3 bases and the J gene lost 0 bases, with 8 bases spanning the gap. This CDR3 comprises 15 residues. In germline, CDR1 is LGHDT, CDR2 YNNKEL (reference sequence). In DNA, the CDR3 is TGTGCCAGCAGCCAGGCCGCCGCAACTAATGAAAAACTGTTTTTT. As protein: CASSQAAATNEKLFF. The whole variable domain, remainder taken from reference TRBV3-1 and TRBJ1-4, is DTAVSQTPKYLVTQMGNDKSIKCEQNLGHDTMYWYKQDSKKFLKIMFSYNNKELIINETVPNRFSPKSPDKAHLNLHINSLELGDSAVYFCASSQAAATNEKLFFGSGTQLSVL.

The V call is TRBV6-2 or TRBV6-3, the J call TRBJ2-5; either TRBD1 or TRBD2 may fit D (5 bases each). This CDR3 region has 13 residues. The germline V and J ends were trimmed by 10 bases and 4 bases, with 16 bases remaining between them. Germline V lookup: CDR1 MNHEY, CDR2 SVGEGT. CDR3 bases: TGTGCCACCCGGGGCAGGGATCGAGAGACCCAGTACTTC. Translation: CATRGRDRETQYF.

Ten or more counts support this clone. This sample includes further DNA sequences coding for the same CDR3. This rearrangement joins TRBV28 to TRBJ1-1; D ambiguous. The length of the CDR3 is 12 residues. In germline, CDR1 is MDHEN, CDR2 SYDVKM. V shed 6 bases and J shed 0 bases, with 5 bases lying between them. The CDR3 sequence is CASRSLNTEAFF. CDR3 nucleotide sequence: TGTGCCAGCAGATCTTTGAACACTGAAGCTTTCTTT.